One T cell receptor (beta chain) is described in this entry. The CDR3 consists of 16 residues. Germline V lookup: CDR1 SGHTA, CDR2 FQGTGA. V lost 5 bases and J lost 2; bases outside the gene matches: 7. The record originates from a study of cytomegalovirus exposure and HLA in healthy donors. PCR was performed using 60 Vbeta and 13 Jbeta primers. The table came from immunoSEQ multiplex PCR; TCRdb's copy has only in-frame clones and leaves some out. The sample has about 95,000 clones, approximately 80% seen once. This TCR was recovered from a man aged 30-40 years in good health and CMV-seropositive. The specimen sequenced was PBMCs. The chain is built from TRBV7-3 and TRBJ2-2, with TRBD1 matching 8 bases. The CDR3 loop is CASSLARGLNTGELFF. The CDR3, as DNA: TGTGCCAGCAGCCTCGCCAGGGGGCTTAACACCGGGGAGCTGTTTTTT.